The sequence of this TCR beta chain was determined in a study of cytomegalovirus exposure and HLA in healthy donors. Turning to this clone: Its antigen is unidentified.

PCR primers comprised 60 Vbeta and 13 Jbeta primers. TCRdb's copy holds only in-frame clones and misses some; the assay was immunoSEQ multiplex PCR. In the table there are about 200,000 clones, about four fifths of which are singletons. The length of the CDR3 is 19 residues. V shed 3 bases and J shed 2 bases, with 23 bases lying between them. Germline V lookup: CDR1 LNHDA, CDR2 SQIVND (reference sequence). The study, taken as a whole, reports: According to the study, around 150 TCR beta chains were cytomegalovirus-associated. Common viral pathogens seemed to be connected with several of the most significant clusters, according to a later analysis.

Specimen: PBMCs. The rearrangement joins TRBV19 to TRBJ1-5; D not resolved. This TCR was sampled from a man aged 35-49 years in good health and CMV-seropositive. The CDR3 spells CASSIPMSSWPRRNQPQHF. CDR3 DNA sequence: TGTGCCAGTAGTATTCCTATGAGCTCGTGGCCGAGGCGCAATCAGCCCCAGCATTTT.